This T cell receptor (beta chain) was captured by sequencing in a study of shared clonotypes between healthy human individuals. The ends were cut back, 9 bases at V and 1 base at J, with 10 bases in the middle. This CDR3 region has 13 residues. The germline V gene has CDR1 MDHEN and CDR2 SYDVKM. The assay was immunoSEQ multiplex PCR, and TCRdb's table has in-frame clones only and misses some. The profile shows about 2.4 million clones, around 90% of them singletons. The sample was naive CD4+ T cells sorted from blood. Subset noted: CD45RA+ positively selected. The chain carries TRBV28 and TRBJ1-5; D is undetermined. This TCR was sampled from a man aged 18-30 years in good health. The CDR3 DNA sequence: TGTGCCAGTCGGGGTCGGAGCAATCAGCCCCAGCATTTT. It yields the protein CASRGRSNQPQHF.